The 21 T cell receptor beta chains below all came from one sample that was sequenced in a study of control samples from healthy donors and cancer patients. The protocol was immunoSEQ multiplex PCR, while the TCRdb copy is restricted to in-frame clones and leaves out a portion. The sample has 120,000 or so clones; roughly 90% are singletons. The sequencing input was blood. Receptors were obtained from a man over 45 in good health.

V gene TRBV2 combines with J gene TRBJ2-1; TRBD1 agrees at 8 bases. CDR1 is SNHLY and CDR2 is FYNNEI in the germline V gene. This CDR3 has 14 amino acids. J gave up 4 bases and V 6 bases, and 5 bases lay outside the gene matches. This CDR3 is CASSPDRDYNEQFF. DNA for the CDR3: TGTGCCAGCAGCCCGGACAGGGATTACAATGAGCAGTTCTTC. The full variable domain, completed using reference TRBV2 and TRBJ2-1, is EPEVTQTPSHQVTQMGQEVILRCVPISNHLYFYWYRQILGQKVEFLVSFYNNEISEKSEIFDDQFSVERPDGSNFTLKIRSTKLEDSAMYFCASSPDRDYNEQFFGPGTRLTVL.

This chain joins TRBV5-4 and TRBJ1-1; D gene uncertain. Germline CDR1 reads SGHNT; CDR2 reads YYREEE (reference sequence). The CDR3 sequence is 14 residues long. V was clipped by 5 bases and J by 3 bases, with 14 bases between them. For the CDR3, the DNA is TGTGCCAGCAGTTCAGCCCTCGAGTACACTGAAGCTTTCTTT. It specifies CASSSALEYTEAFF.

This chain connects TRBV19 to TRBJ1-1; 7 nucleotides match TRBD1. Germline CDR1 and CDR2: LNHDA and SQIVND (reference sequence). The V segment lost 6 bases and the J segment 1 base; nucleotides outside the gene matches: 8. The CDR3 runs to 15 residues. The CDR3: CASSFRGNGNTEAFF. DNA for the CDR3: TGTGCCAGTAGCTTCAGGGGGAATGGGAACACTGAAGCTTTCTTT. The full variable domain, with the rest looked up from reference TRBV19 and TRBJ1-1, is DGGITQSPKYLFRKEGQNVTLSCEQNLNHDAMYWYRQDPGQGLRLIYYSQIVNDFQKGDIAEGYSVSREKKESFPLTVTSAQKNPTAFYLCASSFRGNGNTEAFFGQGTRLTVV.

The rearrangement links TRBV7-2 to TRBJ2-6; no definite D call. CDR1 and CDR2 (germline): SGHTA, FQGNSA. The length of the CDR3 is 12 residues. Trimming left V 6 bases short and J 4 bases short, with 4 bases between. This chain's CDR3 is CASSPGANVLTF. The CDR3 nucleotides are TGTGCCAGCAGTCCCGGGGCCAACGTCCTGACTTTC.

This sequence joins TRBV9 and TRBJ2-7; possibly TRBD1 for D (6 bases). The CDR3 is 14 amino acids. CDR1 is SGDLS, CDR2 YYNGEE, per germline. V gave up 1 base and J gave up 0 bases, with 8 bases separating them. In DNA, the CDR3 is TGTGCCAGCAGCGTACAAGGGGGCTCCTACGAGCAGTACTTC. Translated: CASSVQGGSYEQYF.

This clone was observed a single time. The chain links TRBV7-9 to TRBJ1-4, with 10 bases lining up with TRBD1. The CDR3 contains 15 residues. In germline, CDR1 is SEHNR, CDR2 FQNEAQ (reference sequence). J was trimmed by 2 bases and V by 4 bases; bases with no gene match: 1. CDR3 protein: CASSWTGGTNEKLFF. CDR3 bases: TGTGCCAGCAGCTGGACAGGGGGGACTAATGAAAAACTGTTTTTT.

V usage is TRBV5-1 and J usage is TRBJ1-1; the match to TRBD1 covers 8 bases. Losses at the gene ends were 6 bases for V and 1 base for J; bases not matched to a gene: 8. The CDR3 spans 15 residues. Germline V gene lookup returns CDR1 SGHRS and CDR2 YFSETQ. The CDR3 DNA follows: TGCGCCAGCACCTCTCTAACAGGGGGGAACACTGAAGCTTTCTTT. This encodes CASTSLTGGNTEAFF.

This chain joins TRBV5-1 and TRBJ2-1; 9 bases match TRBD2. V lost 0 bases and J lost 9; bases outside the gene matches: 7. This CDR3 comprises 15 residues. From germline, CDR1 is SGHRS and CDR2 YFSETQ. This CDR3 is CASSLAAGGSSEQFF. As DNA, the CDR3 is TGCGCCAGCAGCTTGGCTGCGGGGGGGTCTAGTGAGCAGTTCTTC. The full variable domain, completed using reference TRBV5-1 and TRBJ2-1, is KAGVTQTPRYLIKTRGQQVTLSCSPISGHRSVSWYQQTPGQGLQFLFEYFSETQRNKGNFPGRFSGRQFSNSRSEMNVSTLELGDSALYLCASSLAAGGSSEQFFGPGTRLTVL.

This chain connects TRBV28 to TRBJ1-4; possible D gene TRBD1, 6 bases. The ends were cut back, 7 bases at V and 9 bases at J, with 30 bases in the middle. The CDR3 consists of 18 residues. Germline V gene lookup returns CDR1 MDHEN and CDR2 SYDVKM. Here the CDR3 reads CASTMPGTLTIRGQKLFF. CDR3 DNA sequence: TGTGCCAGCACCATGCCCGGGACACTTACAATAAGGGGTCAAAAACTGTTTTTT.

The chain carries TRBV6-2 or TRBV6-3 and TRBJ1-2; D gene ambiguous. V was cut by 1 base and J by 2 bases, with 8 bases left in between. Germline V CDR1 and CDR2: MNHEY, SVGEGT. The CDR3 loop spans 14 amino acids. The chain's CDR3 is CASSYLAVNYGYTF. For the CDR3, the DNA is TGTGCCAGCAGTTACTTGGCCGTCAACTATGGCTACACCTTC.

J is TRBJ2-5 and V is TRBV2, with D perhaps matching TRBD1 (6 bases). The CDR3 consists of 15 residues. The V and J ends lost 5 bases and 2 bases respectively, with 15 bases between them. Germline values: CDR1 SNHLY, CDR2 FYNNEI. In DNA form, the CDR3 reads TGTGCCAGCAGTAAAAAGATCAGGGGTCAAGAGACCCAGTACTTC. Translating gives CASSKKIRGQETQYF. Filled out from reference TRBV2 and TRBJ2-5, the complete variable domain reads EPEVTQTPSHQVTQMGQEVILRCVPISNHLYFYWYRQILGQKVEFLVSFYNNEISEKSEIFDDQFSVERPDGSNFTLKIRSTKLEDSAMYFCASSKKIRGQETQYFGPGTRLLVL.

V is TRBV6-6 and J is TRBJ2-7; 10 bases are shared with TRBD2. J lost 0 bases, V lost 5 bases, and 1 base had no gene match. CDR1 and CDR2 (germline): MNHNY, SVGAGI (reference sequence). The CDR3 contains 14 residues. This CDR3 is CASSLAGASYEQYF. CDR3 DNA: TGTGCCAGCAGTCTAGCGGGGGCCTCCTACGAGCAGTACTTC.

J is TRBJ2-7 and V is TRBV2; D perhaps matches TRBD1 (6 bases). V lost 3 bases, J lost 5 bases, and 14 bases lay in between. CDR3 size: 14 residues. Germline V gene lookup returns CDR1 SNHLY and CDR2 FYNNEI. The CDR3 region has the DNA TGTGCCAGCAGTGAGTCAAACAGGGCCCACGAGCAGTACTTC. This codes for CASSESNRAHEQYF.

This clone has a single count. The chain has TRBV18 and TRBJ2-1, with D perhaps TRBD2 (6 bases). V dropped 3 bases and J dropped 1 base, with 16 bases sitting between them. CDR1 and CDR2 (germline): KGHSH, LQKENI. The length of the CDR3 is 17 residues. The CDR3 region is CASSPNLYAGSYNEQFF. The CDR3 nucleotides read TGTGCCAGCTCACCTAACCTTTATGCGGGGTCCTACAATGAGCAGTTCTTC.

This chain connects TRBV2 to TRBJ1-6; TRBD1 matches 7 bases. Germline CDR1 and CDR2: SNHLY and FYNNEI. Germline trimming cut 6 bases from V and 6 bases from J; bases unmatched to any gene: 5. The CDR3 is 14 amino acids. As DNA, the CDR3 is TGTGCCAGCAGGCCGGGACAGATTAATTCACCCCTCCACTTT. As protein: CASRPGQINSPLHF.

The chain combines TRBV5-1 with TRBJ2-3; 10 bases match TRBD2. Trimming removed 4 bases from V and 0 bases from J; junction bases left unmatched: 5. Germline V lookup: CDR1 SGHRS, CDR2 YFSETQ. The CDR3 consists of 16 residues. The CDR3 here is CASSQRTSGSTDTQYF. The CDR3 region has the DNA TGCGCCAGCAGCCAGAGGACTAGCGGAAGCACAGATACGCAGTATTTT.

The chain joins TRBV28 to TRBJ1-5; possible D gene TRBD1, 5 bases. The V and J ends lost 6 bases and 5 bases respectively, with 14 bases between them. The CDR3 is made up of 14 amino acids. Germline V lookup: CDR1 MDHEN, CDR2 SYDVKM. The CDR3 protein is CASRPGTLDQPQHF. Written as DNA, the CDR3 is TGTGCCAGCAGGCCCGGGACCCTGGATCAGCCCCAGCATTTT.

The J gene is TRBJ1-2, the V gene TRBV4-1, with D possibly TRBD1 on 6 matching bases. CDR3 length equals 14 residues. The V gene's germline CDR1 is MGHRA and CDR2 YSYEKL. The ends were cut back, 4 bases at V and 8 bases at J, with 17 bases in the middle. The DNA of the CDR3 is TGCGCCAGCAGCCTGCGGACAGAAGAAGGCGGCTACACCTTC. This codes for CASSLRTEEGGYTF.

CDR3 DNA sequence: TGCGCCAGCAGCCTCATCGGACAGGGTTCCTACGAGCAGTACTTC. Encoded protein: CASSLIGQGSYEQYF. V usage is TRBV5-1 and J usage is TRBJ2-7; 8 bases agree with TRBD1. Germline lookup yields CDR1 SGHRS and CDR2 YFSETQ. There are 15 residues in the CDR3. V trimming: 4 bases; J trimming: 1 base; junction bases outside the gene matches: 7.

V gene TRBV21-1 combines with J gene TRBJ2-1; TRBD1 reflects the table's D call only, with no check against the DNA. TRBV21-1 represents a pseudogene. The CDR3 covers 10 residues. CDR3 protein: CASSLTSQFF. CDR3 bases: TGTGCCAGCAGCCTGACATCCCAGTTCTTC.

The CDR3 here is CASSLVFGLYNEQFF. For the CDR3, the DNA is TGTGCCAGCAGCTTAGTATTTGGACTCTACAATGAGCAGTTCTTC. The J gene is TRBJ2-1, the V gene TRBV7-8; D is possibly TRBD2 (5 bases). Germline lookup yields CDR1 SGHVS and CDR2 FQNEAQ. This CDR3 is built from 15 residues. The germline V and J ends were trimmed by 1 base and 3 bases, with 10 bases remaining between them.